The 26 T cell receptor beta chains below all came from one sample that was sequenced in a study of blood T cell repertoires in COVID-19. TCRdb's copy holds only in-frame clones and misses some; the assay was immunoSEQ multiplex PCR. The profile shows approximately 220,000 clones, nearly 90% of them singletons. Specimen: PBMCs or T cells enriched from blood (not recorded which). The receptor source for this set is a young woman with acute COVID-19.

The V gene is TRBV7-3, the J gene TRBJ1-1; a weak D match, TRBD1 (5 bases). Germline-derived CDR1 and CDR2 are SGHTA and FQGTGA. Deletions cut 5 bases from V and 3 bases from J, with 16 bases between. The CDR3 loop spans 15 amino acids. The CDR3 coding sequence is TGTGCCAGCAGCCTATTCGGGGGGGTACACACTGAAGCTTTCTTT. It specifies CASSLFGGVHTEAFF.

The gene calls are TRBV30 and TRBJ1-2; 8 positions match TRBD1. The CDR3 is 13 residues long. Germline V lookup: CDR1 GTSNPN, CDR2 SVGIG (reference sequence). V trimming: 3 bases; J trimming: 2 bases; junction bases outside the gene matches: 2. The CDR3 DNA is TGTGCCTGGAGAGGGGACAGGAACTATGGCTACACCTTC. As protein: CAWRGDRNYGYTF.

The chain has TRBV27 and TRBJ1-5; D not certain. V was pared by 8 bases and J by 7 bases, with 9 bases between. The length of the CDR3 is 11 residues. CDR1 and CDR2 (germline): MNHEY, SMNVEV (reference sequence). The CDR3 spells CASAGDQPQHF. CDR3 in DNA: TGTGCCAGCGCTGGAGACCAGCCCCAGCATTTT.

The DNA for the CDR3 is TGTGCCAGCAGCCCAGGAACGGGACGGACAGCCAACACTGAAGCTTTCTTT. It is translated as CASSPGTGRTANTEAFF. The chain uses TRBV5-5 and TRBJ1-1, with TRBD1 as a possible D gene (6 bases). CDR1 and CDR2 from the germline V gene are SGHKS and YYEKEE (reference sequence). Trimming removed 4 bases from V and 2 bases from J, with 21 bases in between. The CDR3 has 17 residues.

J is TRBJ2-7 and V is TRBV27; 7 nucleotides line up with TRBD2. J lost 5 bases, V lost 6 bases, and 13 bases had no gene match. This CDR3 is 15 amino acids long. In germline, CDR1 is MNHEY, CDR2 SMNVEV (reference sequence). CDR3 DNA sequence: TGTGCCAGCAGCACTCCGGGACTACCTCCCCACGAGCAGTACTTC. Protein sequence: CASSTPGLPPHEQYF.

This chain joins TRBV5-1 and TRBJ1-6, with D possibly matching TRBD1 (5 bases). The CDR3 contains 12 residues. Trimming took 3 bases from V and 10 from J, leaving 8 bases between them. CDR1 is SGHRS and CDR2 is YFSETQ in the germline V gene. The chain's CDR3 is CASSSGKSPLHF. CDR3 DNA: TGCGCCAGCAGCTCAGGGAAGTCACCCCTCCACTTT.

V usage is TRBV10-1 and J usage is TRBJ1-1, with 8 bases identical to TRBD1. This CDR3 has 15 residues. From germline, CDR1 is WNHNN and CDR2 SYGVQD (reference sequence). The ends lost 0 bases at V and 9 bases at J; junction bases unmatched: 9. CDR3 loop: CASSESSGTGDKAFF. The CDR3 DNA follows: TGCGCCAGCAGTGAGTCATCGGGGACAGGTGATAAAGCTTTCTTT.

The chain joins TRBV5-1 to TRBJ1-4; 10 nucleotides line up with TRBD1. From germline, CDR1 is SGHRS and CDR2 YFSETQ. This CDR3 has 15 amino acids. Unmatched junction bases numbered 8, after V lost 4 bases and J lost 8 bases. The CDR3 coding sequence is TGCGCCAGCAGCCCCGACAGGGGGCGGTTGGAAAAACTGTTTTTT. Residues: CASSPDRGRLEKLFF.

The chain couples TRBV18 to TRBJ1-1; 9 positions agree with TRBD1. This CDR3 has 16 amino acids. Germline lookup yields CDR1 KGHSH and CDR2 LQKENI. J was trimmed by 1 base and V by 1 base; bases with no gene match: 4. CDR3 bases: TGTGCCAGCTCACCACTAACGACAGGGGGGAACACTGAAGCTTTCTTT. Amino acid sequence: CASSPLTTGGNTEAFF.

The chain has TRBV5-4 and TRBJ1-2, with no clear D. The germline V and J ends were trimmed by 4 bases and 0 bases, with 19 bases remaining between them. Germline assignment: CDR1 SGHNT and CDR2 YYREEE (reference sequence). This CDR3 has 17 residues. CDR3 nucleotides: TGTGCCAGCAGCCTCGAGGTGGCGAGAGCCTCTAACTATGGCTACACCTTC. Translated: CASSLEVARASNYGYTF.

This sequence joins TRBV18 and TRBJ2-7, with 8 nucleotides matching TRBD2. Germline CDR1 KGHSH, CDR2 LQKENI. Germline trimming cut 1 base from V and 6 bases from J; bases unmatched to any gene: 14. This CDR3 is 17 amino acids long. The DNA for the CDR3 is TGTGCCAGCTCACCACGCGTTTCCGGGGGGGCCTTCGGCGAGCAGTACTTC. It codes for CASSPRVSGGAFGEQYF.

V gene TRBV6-2 or TRBV6-3 combines with J gene TRBJ2-1; D is uncertain. The germline V gene has CDR1 MNHEY and CDR2 SVGEGT. The CDR3 spans 11 residues. V lost 4 bases, J lost 12 bases, and 10 bases lay in between. CDR3 nucleotides: TGTGCCAGCAGTTCCCGCGGTGCGCAGTTCTTC. It specifies CASSSRGAQFF.

The J gene is TRBJ1-1, the V gene TRBV4-3, with D perhaps matching TRBD1 (5 bases). Germline V lookup: CDR1 LGHNA, CDR2 YSLEER. This CDR3 is built from 15 residues. Trimming removed 0 bases at V and 3 bases at J, with 11 bases between. The CDR3 loop reads CASSQDWAGHTEAFF. In nucleotides, the CDR3 is TGCGCCAGCAGCCAAGATTGGGCAGGGCACACTGAAGCTTTCTTT.

The chain has TRBV18 and TRBJ2-5; D remains unclear. Germline assignment: CDR1 KGHSH and CDR2 LQKENI. The CDR3 consists of 14 residues. Trimming took off 5 bases at V and 2 bases at J, with 12 bases between the two ends. This CDR3 is CASSSRQAQETQYF. CDR3 nucleotide sequence: TGTGCCAGCTCATCTCGACAAGCACAAGAGACCCAGTACTTC.

The chain recombines TRBV7-2 with TRBJ2-1, with 12 bases fitting TRBD2. The CDR3 totals 16 residues. V shed 4 bases and J 7 bases; nucleotides not matched to a gene: 8. Germline V gene lookup returns CDR1 SGHTA and CDR2 FQGNSA. The CDR3 reads CASSSRTSGARNEQFF. The DNA of the CDR3 is TGTGCCAGCAGCTCACGGACTAGCGGGGCGAGGAATGAGCAGTTCTTC.

This chain joins TRBV15 and TRBJ1-1, with 7 positions matching TRBD1. In germline, CDR1 is LNHNV, CDR2 YYDKDF (reference sequence). The CDR3 length is 15 residues. V shed 0 bases and J 5 bases; nucleotides not matched to a gene: 6. In DNA, the CDR3 is TGTGCCACCAGCAGAGATCCAGGGGGATGGACTGAAGCTTTCTTT. Translating it yields CATSRDPGGWTEAFF.

The CDR3 region has the DNA TGTGCCAGCAGAGATCAGGCGACCGCGAATCAGCCCCAGCATTTT. Translating gives CASRDQATANQPQHF. The V call is TRBV21-1, the J call TRBJ1-5; the table assigns TRBD1, which was not confirmed against the DNA. TRBV21-1 is described as a pseudogene. The length of the CDR3 is 15 residues.

A few counts support this clone. The CDR3 here is CASSGLNQPQHF. CDR3 DNA: TGTGCCAGCAGTGGACTAAATCAGCCCCAGCATTTT. The chain links TRBV2 to TRBJ1-5, with unresolved D. Germline CDR1 and CDR2: SNHLY and FYNNEI. The CDR3 is 12 amino acids. Trimming left V 4 bases short and J 4 bases short, with 5 bases between.

The count of this clone is one. The CDR3 DNA sequence: TGTGCCAGCAGCCACCGGGAAGCCTCTGGAAACACCATATATTTT. This codes for CASSHREASGNTIYF. The rearrangement links TRBV3-1 (or the pseudogene TRBV3-2) to TRBJ1-3, with no clear D. The germline V gene has CDR1 LGHDT and CDR2 YNNKEL (reference sequence). The CDR3 runs 15 residues. Deletions cut 3 bases from V and 0 bases from J, with 9 bases between.

This chain joins TRBV2 and TRBJ2-7, with TRBD2 matching 7 bases. Unmatched junction bases numbered 13, after V lost 7 bases and J lost 1 base. CDR3 size: 16 residues. The germline CDR1 and CDR2 sequences are SNHLY and FYNNEI. Here the CDR3 reads CASNGRSLTSSYEQYF. Here the CDR3 DNA reads TGTGCCAGCAACGGGAGGTCGTTAACCTCTTCCTACGAGCAGTACTTC. The entire variable domain, with the rest obtained from reference TRBV2 and TRBJ2-7, is as follows: EPEVTQTPSHQVTQMGQEVILRCVPISNHLYFYWYRQILGQKVEFLVSFYNNEISEKSEIFDDQFSVERPDGSNFTLKIRSTKLEDSAMYFCASNGRSLTSSYEQYFGPGTRLTVT.

V gene TRBV5-4 combines with J gene TRBJ1-6, with D possibly being TRBD1 (5 bases). The V and J ends lost 4 bases and 8 bases respectively, with 10 bases between them. CDR1 and CDR2 (germline): SGHNT, YYREEE (reference sequence). The CDR3 runs to 13 residues. The CDR3 loop reads CASSPPGDSPLHF. For the CDR3, the DNA is TGTGCCAGCAGCCCACCGGGGGATTCACCCCTCCACTTT.

Only one count was recorded for this clone. The CDR3, as DNA: TGTGCCAGCTCACCGACACAGGGGAGAGGCTATGGCTACACCTTC. It translates to CASSPTQGRGYGYTF. This sequence joins TRBV18 and TRBJ1-2; 7 bases line up with TRBD1. The germline CDR1 and CDR2 sequences are KGHSH and LQKENI. CDR3 length equals 15 residues. V lost 3 bases to trimming and J lost 4 bases; unmatched junction nucleotides: 8.

V usage is TRBV5-5 and J usage is TRBJ1-1; 8 bases are shared with TRBD1. Germline trimming cut 0 bases from V and 0 bases from J; bases unmatched to any gene: 10. In germline, CDR1 is SGHKS, CDR2 YYEKEE (reference sequence). This CDR3 spans 18 amino acids. CDR3 sequence reads: CASSLGVTGGFMNTEAFF. The DNA of the CDR3 is TGTGCCAGCAGCTTGGGGGTCACAGGGGGTTTCATGAACACTGAAGCTTTCTTT.

The chain couples TRBV6-4 to TRBJ1-1, with D possibly matching TRBD1 (5 bases). This CDR3 is 14 amino acids long. Germline V lookup: CDR1 MRHNA, CDR2 SNTAGT. Trimming shortened V by 0 bases and J by 7 bases, and 12 bases separated the two germline ends. CDR3 sequence: CASSDSGTIFEAFF. CDR3 nucleotides: TGTGCCAGCAGTGACTCCGGGACTATATTTGAAGCTTTCTTT.

The chain uses TRBV18 and TRBJ1-3; D unclear. Germline values: CDR1 KGHSH, CDR2 LQKENI. Trimming removed 5 bases from V and 2 bases from J, with 7 bases in between. This CDR3 has 13 amino acids. The CDR3 loop reads CASSEGTGNTIYF. CDR3 DNA: TGTGCCAGCTCAGAGGGTACTGGAAACACCATATATTTT.

As for this clone: Other DNA sequences within the sample encode an identical CDR3. The V call is TRBV5-6, the J call TRBJ1-4, with D uncertain. CDR1 is SGHDT, CDR2 YYEEEE, per germline. The CDR3 spans 11 residues. Between the trimmed V and J ends, which lost 2 bases and 8 bases, there was a span of 4 bases. CDR3 DNA: TGTGCCAGCAGCTTCCGGGAAAAACTGTTTTTT. Amino acids: CASSFREKLFF. Full variable domain (remainder filled in from reference TRBV5-6 and TRBJ1-4): DAGVTQSPTHLIKTRGQQVTLRCSPKSGHDTVSWYQQALGQGPQFIFQYYEEEERQRGNFPDRFSGHQFPNYSSELNVNALLLGDSALYLCASSFREKLFFGSGTQLSVL.